Below are 18 T cell receptor beta chains sequenced from a single sample in a study of patients and donors after allogeneic stem cell transplantation. TCRdb fed the RT-PCR reads into MiXCR, producing one record per CDR3 protein. The sample includes over 150,000 distinct CDR3 sequences, over 25% of them seen just once. The sample taken for sequencing was blood, either unsorted or a sorted T cell fraction (not recorded which). Source of these receptors: a human donor who was either an allogeneic HSCT recipient or a stem cell or donor lymphocyte infusion donor (not recorded which). It is not recorded whose cells these are; they may come from a transplant donor.

The CDR3 sequence is CSARDQSNQPQHF. CDR3 coding DNA: TGCAGTGCTAGAGACCAGAGCAATCAGCCCCAGCATTTT. This chain joins TRBV20-1 and TRBJ1-5; the D is unclear. V lost 0 bases and J lost 1, with 4 bases in between. The CDR3 is 13 amino acids. Germline V CDR1 and CDR2: DFQATT, SNEGSKA (reference sequence).

This chain joins TRBV28 and TRBJ2-3, with D possibly TRBD2 on 6 matching bases. In germline, CDR1 is MDHEN, CDR2 SYDVKM. CDR3 length: 14 amino acids. V lost 5 bases to trimming and J lost 5 bases, with 14 bases between them. The CDR3 DNA is TGTGCCAGCAGTCTCGAGGGACTCCGAGATACGCAGTATTTT. Its translation: CASSLEGLRDTQYF.

The V call is TRBV20-1, the J call TRBJ2-7, with no clear D. CDR1 is DFQATT, CDR2 SNEGSKA, per germline (reference sequence). V shed 3 bases and J shed 3 bases, with 15 bases lying between them. There are 14 residues in the CDR3. The CDR3 DNA reads as TGCAGTGCTAGTGCGGCCGGATCCGACTACGAGCAGTACTTC. This sequence encodes CSASAAGSDYEQYF.

Only a few counts were recorded for this clonotype. This chain uses TRBV5-1 with TRBJ2-3; 9 positions agree with TRBD1. The V segment lost 4 bases and the J segment 4 bases; nucleotides outside the gene matches: 4. This CDR3 is built from 14 residues. The germline CDR1 and CDR2 sequences are SGHRS and YFSETQ. The CDR3 spells CASSLDRGADTQYF. The CDR3 DNA follows: TGCGCCAGCAGCCTGGACAGGGGAGCAGATACGCAGTATTTT.

V gene TRBV12-3 or TRBV12-4 combines with J gene TRBJ2-1, with D possibly being TRBD1 or TRBD2 (5 bases each). V was pared by 7 bases and J by 10 bases, with 14 bases between. The CDR3 spans 12 residues. The CDR3 is CASTSGTPEQFF. DNA of the CDR3: TGTGCCAGCACCTCCGGGACGCCCGAGCAGTTCTTC.

This chain links TRBV6-1 with TRBJ2-1, with 11 nucleotides matching TRBD2. V was clipped by 3 bases and J by 7 bases; unmatched bases: 8. CDR1 MNHNS and CDR2 SASEGT come from the germline V gene. CDR3 length equals 16 residues. CDR3 DNA sequence: TGTGCCAGCAGTGACCGTCTAGCGGGAGGAAGGAATGAGCAGTTCTTC. It is translated as CASSDRLAGGRNEQFF.

This clonotype was detected a few times. This chain links TRBV24-1 with TRBJ2-1, with 7 bases identical to TRBD2. The germline CDR1 and CDR2 sequences are KGHDR and SFDVKD. Germline trimming cut 6 bases from V and 3 bases from J; bases unmatched to any gene: 4. CDR3 size: 14 residues. This CDR3 is CATSRRGNYNEQFF. CDR3 DNA sequence: TGTGCCACCAGTCGGCGGGGGAACTACAATGAGCAGTTCTTC.

The V call is TRBV6-2 or TRBV6-3, the J call TRBJ2-7; D is tentatively TRBD1 or TRBD2 (5 bases each). The CDR3 has 12 residues. Deletions cut 4 bases from V and 7 bases from J, with 11 bases between. Germline-derived CDR1 and CDR2 are MNHEY and SVGEGT. CDR3 region: CASSFQWGEQYF. CDR3 sequence (DNA): TGTGCCAGCAGTTTCCAGTGGGGGGAGCAGTACTTC.

The J gene is TRBJ1-5, the V gene TRBV27; 7 bases fit TRBD1. This CDR3 spans 17 amino acids. Per germline, CDR1 MNHEY and CDR2 SMNVEV (reference sequence). The V gene end was trimmed by 6 bases and the J gene end by 2 bases; junction bases not matched to a gene: 13. This CDR3 reads CASSPHLSGTGNQPQHF. CDR3 DNA: TGTGCCAGCAGCCCCCACCTCTCCGGGACAGGCAATCAGCCCCAGCATTTT.

This clonotype appeared a few times. This sequence joins TRBV11-2 and TRBJ1-5; TRBD1 is a possible D gene (5 bases). V gave up 5 bases and J gave up 0 bases, with 11 bases separating them. From germline, CDR1 is SGHAT and CDR2 FQNNGV. The CDR3 contains 15 residues. The CDR3 protein is CASSPGRFSNQPQHF. Written as DNA, the CDR3 is TGTGCCAGCAGCCCGGGGCGGTTTAGCAATCAGCCCCAGCATTTT.

This clonotype was detected a few times. The rearrangement links TRBV11-2 to TRBJ1-2; D is uncertain. Germline lookup yields CDR1 SGHAT and CDR2 FQNNGV. The V end was cut by 4 bases, the J end by 2 bases, with 14 bases between. The CDR3 contains 15 residues. The CDR3 sequence is CASSSPRHSNYGYTF. CDR3 DNA sequence: TGTGCCAGCAGCTCCCCACGTCACAGCAACTATGGCTACACCTTC.

This clonotype was found once. The chain carries TRBV3-1 and TRBJ2-5; D gene unclear. Germline loops: CDR1 LGHDT, CDR2 YNNKEL (reference sequence). This CDR3 has 14 residues. V was clipped by 1 base and J by 2 bases, with 8 bases between them. The CDR3 loop reads CASSQGWQQETQYF. The CDR3 DNA reads TGTGCCAGCAGCCAAGGATGGCAGCAAGAGACCCAGTACTTC.

This clonotype appeared a few times. The chain recombines TRBV12-3 or TRBV12-4 with TRBJ1-2; D is uncertain. Trimming pared 1 base from V and 4 bases from J, leaving 10 bases between. The CDR3 loop spans 14 amino acids. CDR3 sequence: CASSLVGVGYGYTF. Written as DNA, the CDR3 is TGTGCCAGCAGTTTAGTGGGCGTAGGCTATGGCTACACCTTC.

V and J are TRBV4-3 and TRBJ2-7; D unresolved. The germline V gene encodes CDR1 LGHNA and CDR2 YSLEER. This CDR3 is built from 14 residues. Trimming removed 4 bases at V and 3 bases at J, with 13 bases between. Here the CDR3 DNA reads TGCGCCAGCAGCCCAGGTACTATTGGCTACGAGCAGTACTTC. It translates to CASSPGTIGYEQYF.

The genes are TRBV30 and TRBJ1-4, with TRBD1 identical over 9 bases. This CDR3 spans 13 amino acids. Trimming at V came to 6 bases and at J to 4 bases, leaving 3 bases not matched to a gene. Germline CDR1 and CDR2: GTSNPN and SVGIG (reference sequence). Here the CDR3 reads CACSGQGNEKLFF. The CDR3 bases are TGTGCCTGCTCGGGACAGGGTAATGAAAAACTGTTTTTT.

The chain couples TRBV11-1 to TRBJ2-7; no definite D call. Germline values: CDR1 SGHAT, CDR2 FQDESV (reference sequence). The CDR3 is 12 residues long. V was trimmed by 2 bases and J by 2 bases, leaving 4 bases between them. This chain's CDR3 is CASSLTAYEQYF. DNA for the CDR3: TGTGCCAGCAGCTTAACGGCCTACGAGCAGTACTTC.

This clonotype was counted a few times. The gene calls are TRBV19 and TRBJ1-1; D ambiguous. This CDR3 spans 15 amino acids. Trimming left V 0 bases short and J 0 bases short, with 8 bases between. Germline CDR1 reads LNHDA; CDR2 reads SQIVND (reference sequence). CDR3 loop: CASSIDSLLNTEAFF. The CDR3 DNA follows: TGTGCCAGTAGTATAGATTCACTTTTGAACACTGAAGCTTTCTTT.

This clonotype has just a few counts. The J gene is TRBJ2-5, the V gene TRBV6-5; D is possibly TRBD2 (6 bases). In germline, CDR1 is MNHEY, CDR2 SVGAGI. V gave up 3 bases and J gave up 2 bases, with 7 bases separating them. The CDR3 runs 13 residues. The CDR3 sequence is CASSYSGQETQYF. The CDR3, as DNA: TGTGCCAGCAGTTATAGCGGACAAGAGACCCAGTACTTC.